This is a list of T cell receptor beta chains from one sample in a study of blood T cells in healthy people across ages. TCRdb re-called the 5' RACE reads through MiXCR, storing one row per CDR3 protein. The sample carries about 1.7 million distinct CDR3 sequences, 28% recorded once. The material sequenced was blood. These receptors were taken from a woman aged 25 to 39 in good health. The CDR3 runs from the conserved cysteine through the conserved F or W. Fields, in order: D gene, J gene, clone size, V gene, CDR3 length, CDR3 protein, CDR3 DNA. D genes are given only for firm matches. Where a row states a size, it is once, few, many or the class of an expanded clone; other rows omit it.

TRBD1 | TRBJ2-1 | few | TRBV5-1 | 14 | CASSRDSRIDERFF | TGCGCCAGCAGCCGGGACAGTCGAATCGATGAGCGGTTCTTC
- | TRBJ1-5 | - | TRBV28 | 13 | CASSSQRTQPQHF | TGTGCCAGCAGTTCCCAGCGGACTCAGCCCCAGCATTTT
- | TRBJ2-7 | - | TRBV6-4 | 17 | CASFPPLTQSFSYEQYF | TGTGCCAGCTTCCCCCCCCTGACACAGTCTTTCTCCTACGAGCAGTACTTC
- | TRBJ1-2 | - | TRBV14 | 14 | CASSQDPSDRKGTF | TGTGCCAGCAGCCAAGACCCCTCGGACAGAAAAGGCACCTTC
- | TRBJ1-1 | few | TRBV3-1 | 14 | CASSQEGTNTEAFF | TGTGCCAGCAGCCAAGAAGGGACGAACACTGAAGCTTTCTTT
TRBD2 | TRBJ2-2 | - | TRBV20-1 | 14 | CSAETSGGDGELFF | TGCAGTGCCGAAACTAGCGGAGGTGACGGGGAGCTGTTTTTT
- | TRBJ2-2 | - | TRBV6-5 | 13 | CASSFRQTGELFF | TGTGCCAGCAGTTTCAGACAGACCGGGGAGCTGTTTTTT
- | TRBJ1-5 | - | TRBV27 | 14 | CASSTGFPGQPQHF | TGTGCCAGCAGCACGGGTTTTCCGGGTCAGCCCCAGCATTTT
- | TRBJ2-2 | once | TRBV28 | 14 | CASSLLGPTGELFF | TGTGCCAGCAGTTTATTAGGGCCGACCGGGGAGCTGTTTTTT
- | TRBJ1-1 | many | TRBV28 | 13 | CASSLGGRTEAFF | TGTGCCAGCAGCCTAGGGGGACGGACTGAAGCTTTCTTT
TRBD1 | TRBJ1-2 | - | TRBV12-3/TRBV12-4 | 12 | CAGSLDRGGYTF | TGTGCCGGCAGTTTAGACAGGGGTGGCTACACCTTC
- | TRBJ1-1 | few | TRBV5-1 | 15 | CASSFGGGDSTEAFF | TGCGCCAGCAGCTTTGGGGGGGGCGATAGCACTGAAGCTTTCTTT
- | TRBJ2-1 | few | TRBV7-9 | 12 | CASKFSYNEQFF | TGTGCCAGCAAGTTCTCCTACAATGAGCAGTTCTTC
- | TRBJ1-6 | - | TRBV3-1 | 13 | CASIAGENSPLHF | TGTGCCAGCATAGCAGGGGAGAATTCACCCCTCCACTTT
TRBD2 | TRBJ2-3 | few | TRBV20-1 | 15 | CSAIRREASTDTQYF | TGCAGTGCTATCCGGCGGGAGGCTAGCACAGATACGCAGTATTTT
TRBD2 | TRBJ2-1 | - | TRBV5-1 | 17 | CASSFQGGTSETYEQFF | TGCGCCAGCAGCTTCCAAGGAGGGACTAGCGAGACTTACGAGCAGTTCTTC
- | TRBJ1-1 | - | TRBV5-1 | 16 | CASSLYRGDGSTEAFF | TGCGCCAGCAGCTTGTACAGAGGGGACGGCAGCACTGAAGCTTTCTTT
TRBD1 | TRBJ1-5 | few | TRBV19 | 15 | CASSWTGGNNQPQHF | TGTGCCAGTAGTTGGACAGGGGGGAACAATCAGCCCCAGCATTTT
- | TRBJ2-1 | - | TRBV6-2/TRBV6-3 | 14 | CASSYFEDHNEQFF | TGTGCCAGCAGTTACTTCGAGGACCACAATGAGCAGTTCTTC
- | TRBJ2-7 | - | TRBV6-1 | 13 | CASSGSGIYEQYF | TGTGCCAGCAGTGGGTCAGGGATCTACGAGCAGTACTTC
- | TRBJ2-1 | few | TRBV28 | 13 | CASGGGYYNEQFF | TGTGCCAGCGGGGGTGGGTACTACAATGAGCAGTTCTTC
- | TRBJ2-5 | many | TRBV10-3 | 14 | CAISESWAQETQYF | TGTGCCATCAGTGAGTCTTGGGCACAAGAGACCCAGTACTTC
TRBD2 | TRBJ2-2 | few | TRBV29-1 | 14 | CSVVGLVNTGELFF | TGCAGCGTCGTTGGACTAGTTAACACCGGGGAGCTGTTTTTT
TRBD2 | TRBJ2-1 | - | TRBV20-1 | 19 | CSARDPSRGGLISYNEQFF | TGCAGTGCTAGAGATCCATCGCGGGGGGGCCTAATCTCCTACAATGAGCAGTTCTTC